Below, 25 T cell receptor beta chains from the same sample are listed, as sequenced in a study of shared clonotypes between healthy human individuals. Clones were read by immunoSEQ multiplex PCR, and TCRdb kept only the in-frame ones, dropping some. In the table there are about 2.4 million clones, under 95% of which are singletons. The sample taken for sequencing was naive CD4+ T cells from PBMCs. As for subset: CD45RA+ positively selected. These receptors were taken from a man in his late teens or twenties in good health. Some clones in this sample may be carry-over from other donors' samples.

J is TRBJ2-1 and V is TRBV10-2; 7 bases line up with TRBD1. CDR1 and CDR2 from the germline V gene are WSHSY and SAAADI. Trimming removed 6 bases from V and 0 bases from J; junction bases left unmatched: 8. CDR3 length equals 16 residues. CDR3 bases: TGCGCCAGCAGAAGCGGACAGGCGATCTCCTACAATGAGCAGTTCTTC. Translation: CASRSGQAISYNEQFF.

V usage is TRBV28 and J usage is TRBJ2-7; D perhaps matches TRBD2 (5 bases). The ends were cut back, 6 bases at V and 3 bases at J, with 12 bases in the middle. The CDR3 spans 13 residues. Germline CDR1 and CDR2: MDHEN and SYDVKM. The DNA of the CDR3 is TGTGCCAGCAGATCTAGCATTGGCTACGAGCAGTACTTC. It is translated as CASRSSIGYEQYF. The full variable domain, in which reference TRBV28 and TRBJ2-7 provide the parts outside the CDR3, is DVKVTQSSRYLVKRTGEKVFLECVQDMDHENMFWYRQDPGLGLRLIYFSYDVKMKEKGDIPEGYSVSREKKERFSLILESASTNQTSMYLCASRSSIGYEQYFGPGTRLTVT.

This chain joins TRBV7-9 and TRBJ1-3; D is unresolved. This CDR3 comprises 13 residues. Deletions cut 6 bases from V and 1 base from J, with 7 bases between. Looked up from germline, CDR1 is SEHNR and CDR2 is FQNEAQ (reference sequence). In DNA, the CDR3 is TGTGCCAGCAGGGCAGGTTCTGGAAACACCATATATTTT. Translation gives CASRAGSGNTIYF.

The chain uses TRBV11-2 and TRBJ2-1; 11 bases agree with TRBD1. The V gene end was trimmed by 5 bases and the J gene end by 8 bases; junction bases not matched to a gene: 11. Germline CDR1 SGHAT, CDR2 FQNNGV. The CDR3 runs 16 residues. The CDR3 loop reads CASSLWTGGPKDEQFF. DNA for the CDR3: TGTGCCAGCAGCCTATGGACAGGGGGCCCTAAGGATGAGCAGTTCTTC.

The V and J genes are TRBV25-1 and TRBJ2-7; D may be TRBD2 (6 bases). The CDR3 has 14 amino acids. CDR1 is MGHDK, CDR2 SYGVNS, per germline. V shed 1 base and J shed 6 bases, with 13 bases lying between them. The DNA of the CDR3 is TGTGCCAGCAGTGAATTGCGGGACCTAGGCGAGCAGTACTTC. Amino acids: CASSELRDLGEQYF.

In its sample, this clone was seen once. The rearrangement links TRBV7-9 to TRBJ2-1, with a weak D call TRBD1 (7 bases). This CDR3 has 19 residues. Trimming cost V 2 bases and J 5 bases, with 25 bases left between them. CDR1 is SEHNR and CDR2 is FQNEAQ in the germline V gene (reference sequence). CDR3 coding DNA: TGTGCCAGCAGCTTATCGGACAGGTTTAAACTAGCCGGCAACAATGAGCAGTTCTTC. It specifies CASSLSDRFKLAGNNEQFF.

The V call is TRBV28, the J call TRBJ2-5; D is perhaps TRBD2 (6 bases). The CDR3 runs to 14 residues. The germline CDR1 and CDR2 sequences are MDHEN and SYDVKM. Trimming removed 8 bases at V and 5 bases at J, with 18 bases between. The CDR3 protein is CASGGPGGGETQYF. CDR3 nucleotide sequence: TGTGCCAGCGGAGGCCCCGGGGGAGGTGAGACCCAGTACTTC. The whole variable domain, remainder taken from reference TRBV28 and TRBJ2-5, is DVKVTQSSRYLVKRTGEKVFLECVQDMDHENMFWYRQDPGLGLRLIYFSYDVKMKEKGDIPEGYSVSREKKERFSLILESASTNQTSMYLCASGGPGGGETQYFGPGTRLLVL.

The chain recombines TRBV7-7 with TRBJ2-3; 8 nucleotides line up with TRBD1. Unmatched junction bases numbered 11, after V lost 1 base and J lost 5 bases. CDR1 and CDR2 (germline): SSHAT, FNYEAQ (reference sequence). The CDR3 length is 17 residues. CDR3 residues: CASSLGAAGGRGDTQYF. In DNA, the CDR3 is TGTGCCAGCAGCTTAGGGGCGGCAGGGGGCCGGGGAGATACGCAGTATTTT.

The rearrangement joins TRBV9 to TRBJ2-7, with TRBD1 identical over 9 bases. V was pared by 4 bases and J by 1 base, with 15 bases of the junction left unmatched. The germline V gene encodes CDR1 SGDLS and CDR2 YYNGEE. The CDR3 is 18 amino acids. CDR3 sequence: CASSPRDRVIGLSYEQYF. CDR3 coding DNA: TGTGCCAGCAGCCCACGGGACAGGGTCATTGGTTTATCCTACGAGCAGTACTTC.

V is TRBV7-6 and J is TRBJ2-2, with D uncertain. The V end was cut by 1 base, the J end by 1 base, with 4 bases between. There are 14 residues in the CDR3. Looked up from germline, CDR1 is SGHVS and CDR2 is FNYEAQ. CDR3 DNA sequence: TGTGCCAGCAGCTTAGGAGAGAACACCGGGGAGCTGTTTTTT. Translation: CASSLGENTGELFF.

The chain is built from TRBV2 and TRBJ2-5, with 7 positions matching TRBD1. Near its end, the DNA agrees better with TRBJ2-7, so the J call may be wrong. This CDR3 has 12 residues. Germline CDR1 is SNHLY and CDR2 is FYNNEI. In nucleotides, the CDR3 is TGTGCCAGCAGACAGGGGCCCTACGAGCAGTACTTC. It yields the protein CASRQGPYEQYF.

This clone appeared a single time. The same CDR3 also results from other DNA sequences found in this sample. V gene TRBV28 combines with J gene TRBJ2-5, with D possibly matching TRBD2 (5 bases). Germline V gene sequence: CDR1 MDHEN, CDR2 SYDVKM. The CDR3 runs to 12 residues. V was shortened by 6 bases and J by 4 bases, with 9 bases between the two germline ends. CDR3 sequence (DNA): TGTGCCAGCAGCCTCGCGGGAGAGACCCAGTACTTC. Protein sequence: CASSLAGETQYF.

The genes are TRBV10-3 and TRBJ2-7; TRBD2 matches 13 bases. There are 17 residues in the CDR3. CDR1 and CDR2 (germline): ENHRY, SYGVKD. V shed 2 bases, J shed 0 bases, and the junction held 4 bases outside the gene matches. CDR3 nucleotides: TGTGCCATCAGTGAGCCCGGACTAGCGGGGGTCTCCTACGAGCAGTACTTC. This sequence encodes CAISEPGLAGVSYEQYF.

The chain recombines TRBV18 with TRBJ1-4; no definite D call. This CDR3 is 15 amino acids long. Trimming removed 3 bases from V and 5 bases from J, with 13 bases in between. CDR1 KGHSH and CDR2 LQKENI come from the germline V gene. The CDR3 DNA is TGTGCCAGCTCACCGGGAGACGGCCTAAATGAAAAACTGTTTTTT. It translates to CASSPGDGLNEKLFF.

Details on this clone: This CDR3 is also generated by other DNA sequences in the sample. The chain combines TRBV11-3 with TRBJ2-5; the D gene is possibly TRBD1 (6 bases). Trimming stripped 3 bases from V and 5 bases from J, with 7 bases between. The CDR3 spans 12 residues. Germline CDR1 and CDR2: SGHNT and YENEEA. CDR3 in DNA: TGTGCCAGCAGCTTTGGGGGCGAGACCCAGTACTTC. Amino acids: CASSFGGETQYF.

This clone showed up just once. This chain joins TRBV5-1 and TRBJ2-7; D is possibly TRBD2 (6 bases). CDR3 length: 14 amino acids. Deletions cut 7 bases from V and 9 bases from J, with 23 bases between. CDR1 and CDR2 (germline): SGHRS, YFSETQ. CDR3: CASARGTPPTAQYF. In DNA form, the CDR3 reads TGCGCCAGCGCCCGAGGGACTCCCCCGACCGCGCAGTACTTC.

This clone was counted once. The sample has other DNA sequences that encode this CDR3 too. The CDR3 DNA reads TGTGCCAGCAGCGTATCCGGGACTAGCAGTTACAATGAGCAGTTCTTC. Its protein product is CASSVSGTSSYNEQFF. The rearrangement joins TRBV9 to TRBJ2-1; TRBD2 matches at 9 bases. Looked up from germline, CDR1 is SGDLS and CDR2 is YYNGEE. Trimming cost V 1 base and J 4 bases; bases outside gene matches: 6. This CDR3 has 16 amino acids. Using reference TRBV9 and TRBJ2-1 for the parts outside the CDR3, the full variable domain is DSGVTQTPKHLITATGQRVTLRCSPRSGDLSVYWYQQSLDQGLQFLIQYYNGEERAKGNILERFSAQQFPDLHSELNLSSLELGDSALYFCASSVSGTSSYNEQFFGPGTRLTVL.

To note about this clone: Other nucleotide sequences in the sample specify the same CDR3. CDR3 sequence (DNA): TGCGCCAGCAGCTCCCGGGACAGGGGGGATGAGCAGTTCTTC. Its protein product is CASSSRDRGDEQFF. This chain links TRBV5-1 with TRBJ2-1, with TRBD1 matching over 11 bases. Germline V gene data show CDR1 as SGHRS and CDR2 as YFSETQ. Trimming removed 3 bases from V and 8 bases from J; junction bases left unmatched: 4. This CDR3 comprises 14 residues.

This chain connects TRBV28 to TRBJ2-3, with D possibly being TRBD2 (5 bases). CDR3 length: 12 amino acids. The V end lost 3 bases, the J end lost 6 bases, and 7 bases lay between the germline ends. CDR1 is MDHEN, CDR2 SYDVKM, per germline. The CDR3 DNA is TGTGCCAGCAGTTTCCCGGGGGATACGCAGTATTTT. It codes for CASSFPGDTQYF. Based on the CDR3 plus reference TRBV28 and TRBJ2-3, the full variable domain is DVKVTQSSRYLVKRTGEKVFLECVQDMDHENMFWYRQDPGLGLRLIYFSYDVKMKEKGDIPEGYSVSREKKERFSLILESASTNQTSMYLCASSFPGDTQYFGPGTRLTVL.

The sample holds a few counts of this clone. V usage is TRBV30 and J usage is TRBJ1-5; a weak D match, TRBD1 (6 bases). Trimming shortened V by 3 bases and J by 6 bases, and 12 bases separated the two germline ends. There are 13 residues in the CDR3. Germline-derived CDR1 and CDR2 are GTSNPN and SVGIG (reference sequence). CDR3 nucleotide sequence: TGTGCCTGGAGCAATAAAGGGGGTCAGCCCCAGCATTTT. Its protein is CAWSNKGGQPQHF.

The chain combines TRBV9 with TRBJ2-1; D is unresolved. Trimming stripped 0 bases from V and 2 bases from J, with 9 bases between. Looked up from germline, CDR1 is SGDLS and CDR2 is YYNGEE. This CDR3 comprises 15 residues. The CDR3 DNA sequence: TGTGCCAGCAGCGTAGATATTAGCACCTACAATGAGCAGTTCTTC. As protein: CASSVDISTYNEQFF.

The V call is TRBV5-1, the J call TRBJ2-6, with D uncertain. The length of the CDR3 is 20 residues. Germline CDR1 SGHRS, CDR2 YFSETQ. The germline V and J ends were trimmed by 0 bases and 2 bases, with 21 bases remaining between them. The CDR3 loop reads CASSLAAISTRLAGANVLTF. CDR3 sequence (DNA): TGCGCCAGCAGCTTGGCCGCCATATCGACACGTCTGGCTGGGGCCAACGTCCTGACTTTC.

CDR3 bases: TGTGCCAGCAGTGAGATGGGACAGGGAGGTCAGCCCCAGCATTTT. It codes for CASSEMGQGGQPQHF. J is TRBJ1-5 and V is TRBV6-1, with 9 bases that match TRBD1. The CDR3 length is 15 residues. V dropped 3 bases and J dropped 6; count of bases not matched to a gene: 6. Looked up from germline, CDR1 is MNHNS and CDR2 is SASEGT.

The rearrangement joins TRBV7-8 to TRBJ2-1, with 7 bases aligning to TRBD1. Germline CDR1 SGHVS, CDR2 FQNEAQ. The CDR3 is made up of 16 amino acids. After removal of 2 bases from V and 4 bases from J, the junction contained 8 bases not matched to a gene. The CDR3 region has the DNA TGTGCCAGCAGCTTACGGTATGGGACAGCTTACAATGAGCAGTTCTTC. It is translated as CASSLRYGTAYNEQFF.

This clone is a singleton in its sample. The gene calls are TRBV5-6 and TRBJ2-6; D unresolved. The CDR3 totals 18 residues. Germline V gives CDR1 SGHDT, CDR2 YYEEEE. The V end lost 1 base, the J end lost 0 bases, and 14 bases lay between the germline ends. As DNA, the CDR3 is TGTGCCAGCAGCTTGCTGCAGGCCCCCCTCTCTGGGGCCAACGTCCTGACTTTC. It encodes CASSLLQAPLSGANVLTF.